This T cell receptor beta chain was captured in a study of CD8 T cells in ankylosing spondylitis. This clonotype was observed many times. No antigen is known for it. Unmatched junction bases numbered 2, after V lost 2 bases and J lost 6 bases. The CDR3 totals 13 residues. Per the germline V gene, CDR1 is MNHEY and CDR2 is SVGAGI. Study-wide findings and caveats: CD8+ disease-linked clones were present at relatively low frequencies in blood. Previously reported in reactive arthritis synovial fluid and blood were some of the motif variants.

Making the TCR beta libraries involved quantitative 5'-RACE with molecular barcodes. MiXCR, applied by TCRdb to the 5' RACE reads, yields one record per CDR3 protein. The data contain more than 200,000 distinct CDR3 sequences, about 24% of them singletons. The sample consisted of blood, either unsorted or a sorted T cell fraction (not recorded which). The rearrangement joins TRBV6-5 to TRBJ1-2; 8 positions match TRBD1. This clonotype was obtained from a male donor with ankylosing spondylitis or in good health (not recorded which). The CDR3 DNA is TGTGCCAGCAGTTACGGACAGGGAAATGGCTACACCTTC. Amino acids: CASSYGQGNGYTF.